This T cell receptor beta chain was sequenced during a study of regulatory T cells in long-lasting Graves disease (dated by TCRdb to the early 2020s). For context, the study as a whole: Antithyroid drugs had been taken for less than 3 months by newly diagnosed Graves' disease patients. A total of about 35 samples underwent TCR sequencing, from around 13 patients with persistent Graves' disease and 20 or so patients with newly diagnosed Graves' disease. Patients with persistent Graves' disease were compared with patients with newly diagnosed Graves' disease using TCR sequencing and RNA sequencing of peripheral blood. The study was conducted in China and was registered as a clinical trial. Findings and caveats that apply to the study as a whole: Persistent patients shared more public clonotypes among themselves (around 3,000) than newly diagnosed patients did (more than 950). Preferential use of TRBV28, TRBJ1-2 and TRBJ2-5 was observed in persistent disease, whereas TRBV20-1 and TRBJ2-1 were favored in newly diagnosed disease. Compared with newly diagnosed patients, persistent Graves' disease patients had lower TCR Shannon entropy and fewer highly expanded clones, which suggests clonal expansion. The authors acknowledged the small sample size as a limitation that may reduce accuracy. Sequencing and analysis were limited to the TCR beta chain. Because the primary lesion, thyroid tissue, could not be accessed, the study looked at peripheral blood alone.

The protocol used for the library was multiplex PCR. Sequencing used an Illumina HiSeq 4000. CDR3 regions were amplified by Arm-PCR with iRepertoire HTBI primers to construct TCR beta libraries. Gel purification was performed on PCR products prior to sequencing. The published analysis was carried out like this. A total of roughly 58 TRBV and 14 TRBJ segments were identified across samples and were used for gene usage analysis of CDR3 amino acid clonotypes. COPE and FqMerger were used to merge filtered high-quality paired reads into contigs. BLAST was used to align contigs to IMGT TRBV, TRBD and TRBJ reference genes, and CDR3 was defined according to IMGT. Any clonotype with a frequency above 0.1% was classified as a highly expanded clone. Shannon entropy was used to measure repertoire diversity, and the Gini coefficient was used to measure V-J evenness. Clonotypes shared by more than one individual were considered public. TCRdb ran its own pipeline on the public reads, namely fastp trimming at Q25 and MiXCR clone calling, and kept in-frame beta chains. Records with the same CDR3 protein are collapsed into one entry carrying the most frequent genes and DNA. What appears here as the V and J calls and clone size reflects TCRdb's work, not the paper's. The sample table shows 400,000 to 450,000 distinct CDR3 sequences, and roughly 15% are seen once. The ten largest account for over 8.5% of the sample.

The sample holds a few counts of this clonotype. Its antigen specificity is not known. Base qualities are not provided; no much larger clone lies one nucleotide away. According to the study, the label for this sample's time point signals: newly diagnosed GD, antithyroid drugs for less than 3 months. For both TCR sequencing and RNA sequencing, RNA was extracted from PBMCs using TRIzol. Graves' disease was diagnosed according to American Thyroid Association guidelines. Patients were recruited from an endocrinology department in Xi'an, China. Each patient gave approximately 10 milliliters of peripheral blood, collected in an EDTA anticoagulant tube. Ficoll Paque Plus density gradient separation was used to isolate PBMCs, and no additional T cell sorting was done. An Agilent 2100 Bioanalyzer and agarose gel were used to check RNA quality, while a NanoDrop 2000 measured RNA concentration. Trimming leaves V shorter by 1 base and J shorter by 6 bases, with the junction holding 5 bases beyond the gene matches. Including the terminal cysteine and phenylalanine, the CDR3 comprises 14 residues. The entry retains the CDR3 DNA only, 42 bases that are in frame from base 1.

The same sample was also studied in work on T cells in Graves' hyperthyroidism and ophthalmopathy. As that second study puts it: A patient counted as having stable Graves' hyperthyroidism if no progression to ophthalmopathy occurred over 18 months of follow-up. Hyperthyroidism patients were newly diagnosed, had a disease duration of under 2 months, and were aged 18 to 65 years. Exclusion was applied to patients with uncontrolled infections, other autoimmune diseases, pregnancy or lactation. Diagnoses were based on clinical symptoms, serum thyroxine and TRAb, thyroid ultrasound and orbital computed tomography. A first-round RT-PCR of the TCR CDR3 used the HTBI primer set with the Qiagen OneStep RT-PCR kit. Most expanded thyroid clonotypes (frequency above 0.001) were also detected in blood, suggesting blood repertoires may reflect thyroid immune responses. A 13 V-J signature model separated ophthalmopathy from stable hyperthyroidism, with around 88% sensitivity and 81.08% specificity in cross-validation and 80%/75% in testing. During validation, the model predicted progression to ophthalmopathy a median of approximately 6.5 months ahead of onset, with 60% to 71% sensitivity and roughly 72% specificity. To identify distinguishing TCR V-J signatures, a discovery cohort of 100 or so patients was used, comprising 43 with Graves' ophthalmopathy and under 60 with stable Graves' hyperthyroidism. Whether ophthalmopathy could be predicted prospectively was tested in an independent validation cohort made up of fewer than 20 hyperthyroidism patients plus 17 patients who later progressed to ophthalmopathy. The 75 to 100 discovery patients were randomly divided into training and test sets at a 7:3 ratio. In several Graves' hyperthyroidism patients, the study also compared T-cell repertoires from thyroid tissue with T-cell repertoires from blood. Following sampling, methimazole starting at 30 mg daily was given to hyperthyroidism patients, and high-dose intravenous methylprednisolone was given to ophthalmopathy patients. The libraries were constructed in a second round of multiplex PCR and then size-selected and purified. Sequencing of the libraries was done on an Illumina HiSeq2000 using paired-end 100 bp reads. SOAPnuke was used to process the raw data, removing reads that contained adapters or uncalled bases, had a mean Phred below 15, or lacked an exact match to the constant primer or identifier. COPE v1.2.5 was used to merge the high-quality paired reads, and each unique nucleotide sequence was defined as a clonotype. MiTCR v1.1 was used to align clonotypes to the IMGT TRBV, TRBD and TRBJ reference segments. The analysis included only V-J combinations with a frequency above 0.0001, which together covered over 98% of the repertoires. The TCS score was defined as the ratio of F50 (clonal expansion) to E x V (chaos), calculated using BLOSUM62-based TCRdist between CDR3 peptides within each V-J. Welch's t-statistics and random forest reduced approximately 520 V-J features to 13, which were used in a naive Bayes classifier (R e1071). No statistical method was used to set the sample size in advance, and investigators knew the group allocation. According to the paper, TCR Vbeta CDR3 sequencing was carried out on some 130 peripheral blood samples, which came from fewer than 50 ophthalmopathy, some 73 hyperthyroidism and about 17 progressor patients.

The chain employs TRBV12-3 or TRBV12-4 and TRBJ1-2; TRBD1 agrees with 7 junctional bases. Sample: peripheral blood mononuclear cells (PBMCs), taken at new diagnosis, from a patient treated with antithyroid drugs. The clonotype originates from a woman aged 25 to 39 with Graves disease. Donor details come from another sample of the same person, matched by shared clones. CDR3 sequence: CASSLGTGLHGYTF. The DNA sequence is given as TGTGCCAGCAGTTTAGGGACAGGCCTCCATGGCTACACCTTC.